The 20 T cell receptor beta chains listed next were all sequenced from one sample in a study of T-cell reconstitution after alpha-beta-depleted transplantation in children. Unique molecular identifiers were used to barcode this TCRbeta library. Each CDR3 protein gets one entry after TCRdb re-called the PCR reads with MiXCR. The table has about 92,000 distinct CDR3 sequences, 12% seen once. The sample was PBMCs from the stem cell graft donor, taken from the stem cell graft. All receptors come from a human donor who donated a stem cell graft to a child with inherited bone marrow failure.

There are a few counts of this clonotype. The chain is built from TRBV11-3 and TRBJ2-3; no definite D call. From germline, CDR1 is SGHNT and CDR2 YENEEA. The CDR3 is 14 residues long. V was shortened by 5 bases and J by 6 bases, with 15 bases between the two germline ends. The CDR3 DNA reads TGTGCCAGCAGCCCGCACTCAGGTGTGGATACGCAGTATTTT. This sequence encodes CASSPHSGVDTQYF. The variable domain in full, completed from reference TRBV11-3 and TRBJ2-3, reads EAGVVQSPRYKIIEKKQPVAFWCNPISGHNTLYWYLQNLGQGPELLIRYENEEAVDDSQLPKDRFSAERLKGVDSTLKIQPAELGDSAVYLCASSPHSGVDTQYFGPGTRLTVL.

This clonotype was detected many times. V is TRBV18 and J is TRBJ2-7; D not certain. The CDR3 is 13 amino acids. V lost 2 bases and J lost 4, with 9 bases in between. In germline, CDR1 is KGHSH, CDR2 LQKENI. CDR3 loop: CASSPAASYEQYF. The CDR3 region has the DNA TGTGCCAGCTCACCAGCGGCTTCTTACGAGCAGTACTTC.

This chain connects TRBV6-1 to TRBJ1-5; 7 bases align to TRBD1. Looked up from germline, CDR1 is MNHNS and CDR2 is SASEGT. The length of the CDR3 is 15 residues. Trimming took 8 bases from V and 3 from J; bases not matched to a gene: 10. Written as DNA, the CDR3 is TGTGCCAGCGGAATGAGACAGGGCTACAATCAGCCCCAGCATTTT. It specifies CASGMRQGYNQPQHF.

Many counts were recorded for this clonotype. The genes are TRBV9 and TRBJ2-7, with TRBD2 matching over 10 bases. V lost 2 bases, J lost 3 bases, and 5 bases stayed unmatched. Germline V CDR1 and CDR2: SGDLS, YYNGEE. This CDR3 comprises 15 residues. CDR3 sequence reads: CASSVSGGSNYEQYF. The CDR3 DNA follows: TGTGCCAGCAGCGTTAGCGGGGGGAGTAACTACGAGCAGTACTTC. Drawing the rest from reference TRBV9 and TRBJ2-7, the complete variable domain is DSGVTQTPKHLITATGQRVTLRCSPRSGDLSVYWYQQSLDQGLQFLIQYYNGEERAKGNILERFSAQQFPDLHSELNLSSLELGDSALYFCASSVSGGSNYEQYFGPGTRLTVT.

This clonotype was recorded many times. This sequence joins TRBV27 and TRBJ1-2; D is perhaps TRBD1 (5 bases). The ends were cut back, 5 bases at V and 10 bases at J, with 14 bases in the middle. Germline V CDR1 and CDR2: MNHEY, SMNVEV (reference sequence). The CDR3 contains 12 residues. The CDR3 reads CASSPGWGSYTF. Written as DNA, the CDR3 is TGTGCCAGCAGTCCCGGGTGGGGGTCCTACACCTTC.

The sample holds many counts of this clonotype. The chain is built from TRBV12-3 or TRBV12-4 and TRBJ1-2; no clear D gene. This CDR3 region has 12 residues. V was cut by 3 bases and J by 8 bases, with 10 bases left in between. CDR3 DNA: TGTGCCAGCAGTTTCCGGCAGCGGGGCTACACCTTC. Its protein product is CASSFRQRGYTF.

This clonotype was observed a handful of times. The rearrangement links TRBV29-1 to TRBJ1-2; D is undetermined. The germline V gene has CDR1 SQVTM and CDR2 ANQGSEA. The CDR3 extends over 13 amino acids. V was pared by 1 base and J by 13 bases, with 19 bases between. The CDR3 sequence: CSVEGGKGWNGTF. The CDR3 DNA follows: TGCAGCGTTGAAGGTGGTAAGGGATGGAATGGCACCTTC.

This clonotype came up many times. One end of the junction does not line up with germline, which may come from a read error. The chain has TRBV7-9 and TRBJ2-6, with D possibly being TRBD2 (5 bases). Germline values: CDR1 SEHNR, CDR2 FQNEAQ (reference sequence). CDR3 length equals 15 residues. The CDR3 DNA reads TGTGCCAGCAGTTTAGGAGGATACGGGGCCAACGTCCTGACTTTC. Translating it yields CASSLGGYGANVLTF.

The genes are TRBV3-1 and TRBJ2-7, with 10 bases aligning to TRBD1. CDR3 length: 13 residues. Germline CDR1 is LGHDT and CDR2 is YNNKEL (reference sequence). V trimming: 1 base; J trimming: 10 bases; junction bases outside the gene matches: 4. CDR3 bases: TGTGCCAGCAGCCAAGCCGGGACAGGGGAACAGTACTTC. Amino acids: CASSQAGTGEQYF.

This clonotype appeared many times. The CDR3: CASSLDRRKDQPQHF. The CDR3 DNA reads TGTGCCAGCAGCCTTGACAGGAGGAAGGATCAGCCCCAGCATTTT. The chain couples TRBV27 to TRBJ1-5; a possible D gene is TRBD1 (6 bases). The CDR3 consists of 15 residues. Germline V gene data show CDR1 as MNHEY and CDR2 as SMNVEV (reference sequence). Trimming shortened V by 6 bases and J by 5 bases, and 17 bases separated the two germline ends.

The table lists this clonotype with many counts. The chain's CDR3 is CASSVQTSNQPQHF. DNA of the CDR3: TGTGCCAGCAGTGTACAAACAAGCAATCAGCCCCAGCATTTT. The chain couples TRBV6-1 to TRBJ1-5; D remains unclear. The CDR3 spans 14 residues. Germline-derived CDR1 and CDR2 are MNHNS and SASEGT. V shed 4 bases and J shed 1 base, with 8 bases lying between them.

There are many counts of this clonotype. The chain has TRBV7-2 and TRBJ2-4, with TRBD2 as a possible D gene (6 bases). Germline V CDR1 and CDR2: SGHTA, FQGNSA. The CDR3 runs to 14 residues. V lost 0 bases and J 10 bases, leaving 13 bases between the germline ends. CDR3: CASSLAGGRRIQYF. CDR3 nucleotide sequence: TGTGCCAGCAGCTTAGCGGGGGGTCGTAGGATTCAGTACTTC.

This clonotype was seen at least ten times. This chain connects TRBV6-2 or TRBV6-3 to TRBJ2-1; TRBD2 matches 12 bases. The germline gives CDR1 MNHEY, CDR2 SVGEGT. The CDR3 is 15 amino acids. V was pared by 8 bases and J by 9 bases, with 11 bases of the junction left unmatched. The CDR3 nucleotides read TGTGCCAGCGGACAAAGACTAGCGGGGGCTAGTGAGCAGTTCTTC. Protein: CASGQRLAGASEQFF.

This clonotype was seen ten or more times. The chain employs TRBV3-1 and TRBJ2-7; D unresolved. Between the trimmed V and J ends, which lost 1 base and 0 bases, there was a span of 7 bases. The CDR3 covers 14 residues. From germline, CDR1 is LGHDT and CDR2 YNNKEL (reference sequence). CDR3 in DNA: TGTGCCAGCAGCCAAGTTCAAAGCTCCTACGAGCAGTACTTC. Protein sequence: CASSQVQSSYEQYF.

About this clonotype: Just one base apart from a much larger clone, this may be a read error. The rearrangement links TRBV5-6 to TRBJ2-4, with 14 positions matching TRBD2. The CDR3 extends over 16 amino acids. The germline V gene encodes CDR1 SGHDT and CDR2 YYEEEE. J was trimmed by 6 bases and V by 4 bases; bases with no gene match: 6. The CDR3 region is CASSPGTSGSLNIQYF. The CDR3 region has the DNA TGTGCCAGCAGCCCGGGGACTAGCGGGAGCCTAAACATTCAGTACTTC.

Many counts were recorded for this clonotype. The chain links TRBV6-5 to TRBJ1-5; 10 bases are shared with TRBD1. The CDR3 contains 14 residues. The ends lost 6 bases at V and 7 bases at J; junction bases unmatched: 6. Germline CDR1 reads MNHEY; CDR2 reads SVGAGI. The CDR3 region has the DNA TGTGCCAGCAGACCCGGACAGGGGGAACAGCCCCAGCATTTT. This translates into CASRPGQGEQPQHF.

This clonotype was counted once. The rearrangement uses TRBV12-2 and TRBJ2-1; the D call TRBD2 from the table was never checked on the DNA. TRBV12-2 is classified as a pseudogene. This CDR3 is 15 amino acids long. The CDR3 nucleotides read TGTGCAAGTCGCTTAGTAGCGGGAGGACACAATGAGCAGTTCTTC. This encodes CASRLVAGGHNEQFF.

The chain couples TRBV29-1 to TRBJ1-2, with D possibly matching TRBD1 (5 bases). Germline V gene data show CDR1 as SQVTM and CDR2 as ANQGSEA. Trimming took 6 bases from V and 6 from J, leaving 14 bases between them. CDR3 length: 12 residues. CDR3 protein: CSVSPGPDGYTF. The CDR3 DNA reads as TGCAGCGTATCGCCAGGGCCCGATGGCTACACCTTC.

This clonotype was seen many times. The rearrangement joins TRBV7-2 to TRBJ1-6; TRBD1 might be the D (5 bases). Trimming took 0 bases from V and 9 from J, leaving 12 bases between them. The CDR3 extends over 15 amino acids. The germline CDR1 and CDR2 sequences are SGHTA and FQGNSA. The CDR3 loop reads CASSLAGREGSPLHF. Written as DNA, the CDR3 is TGTGCCAGCAGCTTAGCAGGCAGGGAAGGTTCACCCCTCCACTTT. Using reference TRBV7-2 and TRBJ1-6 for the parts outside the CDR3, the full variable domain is GAGVSQSPSNKVTEKGKDVELRCDPISGHTALYWYRQSLGQGLEFLIYFQGNSAPDKSGLPSDRFSAERTGGSVSTLTIQRTQQEDSAVYLCASSLAGREGSPLHFGNGTRLTVT.

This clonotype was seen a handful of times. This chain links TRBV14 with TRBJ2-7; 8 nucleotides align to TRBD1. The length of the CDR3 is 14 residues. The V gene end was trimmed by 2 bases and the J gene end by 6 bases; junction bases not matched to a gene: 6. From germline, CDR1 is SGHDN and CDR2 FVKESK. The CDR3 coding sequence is TGTGCCAGCAGCCAAAATACAGGGGGGTCCGAGCAGTACTTC. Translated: CASSQNTGGSEQYF.